The TCR beta chain described here comes from a study of cytomegalovirus exposure and HLA in healthy donors. The PCR contained 60 Vbeta and 13 Jbeta primers. Libraries were prepared by immunoSEQ multiplex PCR; TCRdb keeps only in-frame clonotypes and omits some of them. The sample table includes about 160,000 clones. Study-wide results and caveats: By HLA locus, TCR association rates varied in a later analysis, with DRB1 showing the most and HLA-C the fewest.

About this clone itself: Its antigen remains unknown.

CDR1 SGDLS and CDR2 YYNGEE come from the germline V gene. V lost 3 bases to trimming and J lost 2 bases, with 11 bases between them. This CDR3 is built from 14 residues. The clonotype comes from a woman between 50 and 59 years old in good health and CMV-seronegative. Input material: PBMCs. V is TRBV9 and J is TRBJ1-1, with a tentative D call TRBD1 (5 bases). The CDR3 DNA sequence: TGTGCCAGCAGCGGAAGACAGCCAAACACTGAAGCTTTCTTT. It translates to CASSGRQPNTEAFF.